This TCR beta chain was documented in a study of response to subunit inactivated influenza vaccine. Whole-study findings and limits: Authors suggested each seasonal influenza vaccination recruits few new T cells.

A note on this clonotype: Its cognate antigen is unknown.

The V segment lost 3 bases and the J segment 5 bases; nucleotides outside the gene matches: 10. The CDR3 totals 16 residues. From germline, CDR1 is SGDLS and CDR2 YYNGEE. TCRdb fed the RT-PCR reads into MiXCR, producing one record per CDR3 protein. The data contain about 520,000 distinct CDR3 sequences, roughly 7.6% of them singletons. The sample consisted of PBMCs from blood, taken roughly 24 months after vaccination. The chain recombines TRBV9 with TRBJ2-1, with 8 nucleotides matching TRBD2. This clonotype was obtained from a man in his fifties or sixties who received an inactivated influenza vaccine. CDR3 protein: CASSARAGAVDNEQFF. CDR3 coding DNA: TGTGCCAGCAGCGCCCGAGCGGGGGCGGTGGACAATGAGCAGTTCTTC.